One and the same sample provided the 27 T cell receptor beta chains below, sequenced in a study of T cells expressing NK-cell markers (dated by TCRdb to about 2020). Receptor amplification or capture employed 5' RACE. Reads for this sample came from an Illumina HiSeq 2000. Reads reprocessed by TCRdb are summarized as one entry per CDR3 protein sequence, and DNA is absent. The data table for this sample lists roughly 450,000 distinct CDR3 sequences. Over 1.3% of the sample is in the top ten clones. Sequenced material: blood T cells: a sorted CD56 or NKG2C T cell subset, CD4+ or CD8+ T cells, or bulk PBMC T cells (not recorded which). These receptors were collected from a woman between 50 and 59 years old in good health. Donor details come from another sample of the same person, matched by shared clones.

The genes are TRBV10-2 and TRBJ2-2; TCRdb indicates TRBD1, and absent DNA this call remains unverified. CDR3 length: 14 residues. Germline V gene sequence: CDR1 WSHSY, CDR2 SAAADI. CDR3 loop: CASRVVGGTGELFF.

V and J are TRBV5-1 and TRBJ2-7; TCRdb outputs TRBD1, but without DNA this stays unchecked. CDR1 SGHRS and CDR2 YFSETQ come from the germline V gene. The CDR3 extends over 15 amino acids. The CDR3 is CASSLAQGAVGEQYF.

This chain joins TRBV12-3 or TRBV12-4 and TRBJ2-2; TCRdb names TRBD1, which stays unverified in the absence of DNA. The CDR3 length is 17 residues. The chain's CDR3 is CASRIQTGRTNTGELFF.

The chain is built from TRBV25-1 and TRBJ1-4; no DNA is available, so the TRBD1 call from TCRdb remains unchecked. Germline V gene sequence: CDR1 MGHDK, CDR2 SYGVNS. This CDR3 spans 15 amino acids. The CDR3 spells CASSDLGGLSEKLFF. The variable domain in full, with the rest retrieved from reference TRBV25-1 and TRBJ1-4, is EADIYQTPRYLVIGTGKKITLECSQTMGHDKMYWYQQDPGMELHLIHYSYGVNSTEKGDLSSESTVSRIRTEHFPLTLESARPSHTSQYLCASSDLGGLSEKLFFGSGTQLSVL.

The chain joins TRBV5-1 to TRBJ1-1. The germline V gene has CDR1 SGHRS and CDR2 YFSETQ. The CDR3 covers 13 residues. CDR3 residues: CASSSQANTEAFF.

This chain connects TRBV5-1 to TRBJ1-1; TCRdb proposes TRBD1, but this gene call is untestable without DNA. This CDR3 is built from 15 residues. CDR1 is SGHRS, CDR2 YFSETQ, per germline. The CDR3 reads CASSVTGTGLFEAFF.

CDR3 sequence: CASSPLAGGSGEQFF. The rearrangement links TRBV11-1 to TRBJ2-1; the D call of TRBD2 rests on TCRdb alone, since no DNA is present to check it. Germline V lookup: CDR1 SGHAT, CDR2 FQDESV (reference sequence). The CDR3 spans 15 residues. The whole variable domain, filled in from reference TRBV11-1 and TRBJ2-1, reads EAEVAQSPRYKITEKSQAVAFWCDPISGHATLYWYRQILGQGPELLVQFQDESVVDDSQLPKDRFSAERLKGVDSTLKIQPAELGDSAMYLCASSPLAGGSGEQFFGPGTRLTVL.

V is TRBV4-1 and J is TRBJ1-5; as DNA is missing, the TRBD1 call by TCRdb cannot be tested. CDR3 size: 15 residues. CDR1 MGHRA and CDR2 YSYEKL come from the germline V gene. This CDR3 reads CASSQGAGDNQPQHF.

The genes are TRBV29-1 and TRBJ1-1; TCRdb picks TRBD1, but there is no DNA to check that call. Germline V gives CDR1 SQVTM, CDR2 ANQGSEA. The CDR3 runs to 15 residues. CDR3 loop: CSVHWGGALNTEAFF.

This CDR3 is CSATYRAEQYF. The gene calls are TRBV20-1 and TRBJ2-7; checking the TCRdb D call of TRBD1 is not possible without DNA. This CDR3 is 11 amino acids long. The germline V gene encodes CDR1 DFQATT and CDR2 SNEGSKA (reference sequence).

This rearrangement joins TRBV19 to TRBJ2-1; TCRdb names TRBD2, which stays unverified in the absence of DNA. CDR3 length equals 18 residues. Germline V CDR1 and CDR2: LNHDA, SQIVND (reference sequence). CDR3 protein: CASSMLGTGAGVGNEQFF.

The V and J genes are TRBV7-9 and TRBJ2-3; the D gene TCRdb calls, TRBD1, cannot be checked with no DNA. The CDR3 sequence is 14 residues long. The germline CDR1 and CDR2 sequences are SEHNR and FQNEAQ (reference sequence). The CDR3 loop is CASSLTDRGDTQYF.

The genes are TRBV11-2 and TRBJ2-1; TCRdb gives TRBD2 as the D gene, but with no DNA this cannot be confirmed. The CDR3 is 16 amino acids. Germline V gene lookup returns CDR1 SGHAT and CDR2 FQNNGV. This CDR3 is CASSRAPGLGHNEQFF.

The rearrangement links TRBV18 to TRBJ2-3. Looked up from germline, CDR1 is KGHSH and CDR2 is LQKENI. This CDR3 has 13 amino acids. Here the CDR3 reads CASSPPVTDTQYF.

The chain couples TRBV29-1 to TRBJ1-2; TCRdb outputs TRBD1, but without DNA this stays unchecked. Germline V gives CDR1 SQVTM, CDR2 ANQGSEA. The CDR3 consists of 14 residues. The CDR3 region is CSVQRGTLNYGYTF.

CDR3 in amino acids: CASSGLAGGLVYNEQFF. V usage is TRBV2 and J usage is TRBJ2-1; there is no DNA to check the TCRdb D call of TRBD2. The CDR3 runs to 17 residues. Per the germline V gene, CDR1 is SNHLY and CDR2 is FYNNEI.

The CDR3 protein is CASGLLIGDLHNEQFF. The chain has TRBV12-5 and TRBJ2-1; the TCRdb D gene call, TRBD2, has no DNA to confirm it. The germline V gene has CDR1 LGHNT and CDR2 FRNRAP. The CDR3 runs to 16 residues.

The chain couples TRBV7-8 to TRBJ2-3; the D call of TRBD1 rests on TCRdb alone, since no DNA is present to check it. Germline V gene lookup returns CDR1 SGHVS and CDR2 FQNEAQ. CDR3 size: 15 residues. CDR3: CASSSPSTGRDTQYF.

This chain links TRBV25-1 with TRBJ2-1; the TCRdb D gene call, TRBD2, has no DNA to confirm it. Germline V gene sequence: CDR1 MGHDK, CDR2 SYGVNS. This CDR3 is built from 12 residues. CDR3 amino acids: CASSGLAGVKFF.

The chain links TRBV2 to TRBJ2-1. Looked up from germline, CDR1 is SNHLY and CDR2 is FYNNEI. The CDR3 runs to 13 residues. The CDR3 sequence: CASSGVMENEQFF.

The chain links TRBV5-1 to TRBJ2-3. This CDR3 region has 14 residues. The germline V gene has CDR1 SGHRS and CDR2 YFSETQ. CDR3 residues: CASSRFVAPDTQYF.

The chain recombines TRBV2 with TRBJ1-1; TCRdb's D gene call, TRBD1, goes unchecked for lack of DNA. CDR1 is SNHLY and CDR2 is FYNNEI in the germline V gene. The CDR3 extends over 17 amino acids. The CDR3 here is CASSTTQDSLFWPEAFF.

The genes are TRBV28 and TRBJ1-1. Per germline, CDR1 MDHEN and CDR2 SYDVKM. The CDR3 runs to 16 residues. The CDR3 sequence is CASSFNGRGFLSEAFF.

The chain couples TRBV12-3 or TRBV12-4 to TRBJ2-2; there is no DNA to check the TCRdb D call of TRBD1. The CDR3 is made up of 15 amino acids. The CDR3 is CASRARQGWFGELFF.

The genes are TRBV5-1 and TRBJ2-2; without DNA, the TCRdb call of TRBD1 cannot be checked. This CDR3 is 17 amino acids long. The germline CDR1 and CDR2 sequences are SGHRS and YFSETQ. This CDR3 is CASSRTLGGPNTGELFF.

The chain combines TRBV12-3 or TRBV12-4 with TRBJ2-1; TCRdb designates TRBD1, a call that cannot be tested without DNA. The CDR3 is made up of 14 amino acids. CDR3 region: CASSLETGGYEQFF.

The chain couples TRBV5-1 to TRBJ2-3; no DNA is available, so the TRBD2 call from TCRdb remains unchecked. The V gene's germline CDR1 is SGHRS and CDR2 YFSETQ. CDR3 size: 19 residues. The CDR3: CASSSPGLAGGVVADTQYF.